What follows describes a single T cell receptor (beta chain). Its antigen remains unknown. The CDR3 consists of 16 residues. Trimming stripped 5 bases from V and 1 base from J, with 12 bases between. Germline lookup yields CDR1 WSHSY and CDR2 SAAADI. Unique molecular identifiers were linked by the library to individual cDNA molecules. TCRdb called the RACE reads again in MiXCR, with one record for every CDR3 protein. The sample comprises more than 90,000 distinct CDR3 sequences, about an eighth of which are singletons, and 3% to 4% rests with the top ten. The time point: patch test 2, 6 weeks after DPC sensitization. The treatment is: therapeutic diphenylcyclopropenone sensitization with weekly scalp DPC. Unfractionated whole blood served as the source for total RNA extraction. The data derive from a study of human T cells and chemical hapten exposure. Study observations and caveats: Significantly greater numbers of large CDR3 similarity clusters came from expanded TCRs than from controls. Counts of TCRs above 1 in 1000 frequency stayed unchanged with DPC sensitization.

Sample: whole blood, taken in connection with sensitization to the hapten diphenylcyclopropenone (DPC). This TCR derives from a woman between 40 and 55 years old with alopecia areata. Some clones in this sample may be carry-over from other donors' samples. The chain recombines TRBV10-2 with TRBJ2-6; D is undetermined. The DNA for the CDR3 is TGCGCCAGCAGTCTCCTACACGAGTCTGGGGCCAACGTCCTGACTTTC. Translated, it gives CASSLLHESGANVLTF.